The T cell receptor (beta chain) described here comes from a study of human T cells and chemical hapten exposure. This clonotype came up a few times. As handled by the study authors: Sample-level TCR yields exhibited a median of about 91,000, with a range of roughly 20,000 to 750,000. TCRdb reprocessed the 5' RACE reads via MiXCR and lists one record per CDR3 protein. The V and J calls here are based on TCRdb, not the publication. The sample includes tens of thousands of distinct CDR3 sequences, about a sixth of them seen just once. Total RNA was isolated from whole blood that had not been fractionated. Between the trimmed V and J ends, which lost 6 bases and 6 bases, there was a span of 14 bases. The CDR3 is 13 residues long. Germline-derived CDR1 and CDR2 are MDHEN and SYDVKM.

This receptor was obtained from a female donor in good health. The V gene is TRBV28, the J gene TRBJ1-1; weak D call: TRBD1 (5 bases). CDR3 residues: CASRTPGGAEAFF. The DNA for the CDR3 is TGTGCCAGCAGGACCCCGGGGGGGGCTGAAGCTTTCTTT. Based on the CDR3 plus reference TRBV28 and TRBJ1-1, the full variable domain is DVKVTQSSRYLVKRTGEKVFLECVQDMDHENMFWYRQDPGLGLRLIYFSYDVKMKEKGDIPEGYSVSREKKERFSLILESASTNQTSMYLCASRTPGGAEAFFGQGTRLTVV.